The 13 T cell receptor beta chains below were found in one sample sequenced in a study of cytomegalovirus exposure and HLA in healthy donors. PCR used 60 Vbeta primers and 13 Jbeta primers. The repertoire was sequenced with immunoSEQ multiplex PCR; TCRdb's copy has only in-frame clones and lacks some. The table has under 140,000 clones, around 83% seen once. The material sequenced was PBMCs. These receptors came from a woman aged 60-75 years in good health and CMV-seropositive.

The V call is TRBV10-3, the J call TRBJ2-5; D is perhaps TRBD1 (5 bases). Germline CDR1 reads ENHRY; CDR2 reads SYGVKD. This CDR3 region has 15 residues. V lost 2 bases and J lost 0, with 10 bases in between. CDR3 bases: TGTGCCATCAGTGAGCCGACAGTTTACCAAGAGACCCAGTACTTC. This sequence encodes CAISEPTVYQETQYF.

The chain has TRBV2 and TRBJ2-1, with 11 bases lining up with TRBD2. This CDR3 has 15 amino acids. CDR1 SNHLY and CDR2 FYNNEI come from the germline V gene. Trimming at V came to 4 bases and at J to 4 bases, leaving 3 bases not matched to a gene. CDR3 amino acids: CASSGGLAGYNEQFF. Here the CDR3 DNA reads TGTGCCAGCAGTGGAGGACTAGCGGGTTACAATGAGCAGTTCTTC.

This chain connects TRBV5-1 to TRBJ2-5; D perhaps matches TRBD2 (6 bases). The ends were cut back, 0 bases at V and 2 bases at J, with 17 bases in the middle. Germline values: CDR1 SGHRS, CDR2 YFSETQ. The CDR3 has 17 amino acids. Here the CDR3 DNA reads TGCGCCAGCAGCTTGGTCCCTAGCGTGGACTTACAAGAGACCCAGTACTTC. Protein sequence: CASSLVPSVDLQETQYF. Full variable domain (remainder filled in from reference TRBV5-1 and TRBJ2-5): KAGVTQTPRYLIKTRGQQVTLSCSPISGHRSVSWYQQTPGQGLQFLFEYFSETQRNKGNFPGRFSGRQFSNSRSEMNVSTLELGDSALYLCASSLVPSVDLQETQYFGPGTRLLVL.

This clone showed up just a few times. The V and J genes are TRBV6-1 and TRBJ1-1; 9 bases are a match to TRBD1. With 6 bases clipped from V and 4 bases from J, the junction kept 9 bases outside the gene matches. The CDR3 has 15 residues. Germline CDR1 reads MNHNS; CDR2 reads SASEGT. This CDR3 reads CASRPHRGRLTEAFF. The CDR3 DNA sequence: TGTGCCAGCAGGCCTCACAGGGGGCGGCTCACTGAAGCTTTCTTT.

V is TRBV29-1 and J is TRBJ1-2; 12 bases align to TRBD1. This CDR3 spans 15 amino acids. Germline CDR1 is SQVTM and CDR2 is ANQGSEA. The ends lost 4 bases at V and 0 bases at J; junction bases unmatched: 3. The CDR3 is CSVVGQGAANYGYTF. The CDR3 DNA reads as TGCAGCGTTGTGGGACAGGGGGCGGCTAACTATGGCTACACCTTC.

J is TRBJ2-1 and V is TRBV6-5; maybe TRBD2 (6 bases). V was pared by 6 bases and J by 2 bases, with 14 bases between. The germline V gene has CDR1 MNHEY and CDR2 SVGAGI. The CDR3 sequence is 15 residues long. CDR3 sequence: CASRYSGNTYNEQFF. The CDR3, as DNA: TGTGCCAGCAGGTATAGCGGAAACACCTACAATGAGCAGTTCTTC.

In DNA form, the CDR3 reads TGTGCCAGCAGCTCGACCTTGCTCCGGACAGGGGATGAACAGCCCCAGCATTTT. Its translation: CASSSTLLRTGDEQPQHF. This chain joins TRBV7-9 and TRBJ1-5, with 9 bases fitting TRBD1. Trimming took 4 bases from V and 7 from J; bases not matched to a gene: 17. This CDR3 comprises 18 residues. Looked up from germline, CDR1 is SEHNR and CDR2 is FQNEAQ (reference sequence).

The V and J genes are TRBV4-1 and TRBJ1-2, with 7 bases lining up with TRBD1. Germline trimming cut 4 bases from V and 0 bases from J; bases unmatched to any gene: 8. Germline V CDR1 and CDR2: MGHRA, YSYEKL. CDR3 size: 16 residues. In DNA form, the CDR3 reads TGCGCCAGCAGCCGCAATTTACAGGGGTCTAACTATGGCTACACCTTC. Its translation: CASSRNLQGSNYGYTF.

The CDR3 region is CASSLVGTDNYGYTF. The CDR3 nucleotides are TGTGCCAGCAGTCTTGTCGGGACAGATAACTATGGCTACACCTTC. This chain connects TRBV6-5 to TRBJ1-2, with TRBD1 identical over 7 bases. In germline, CDR1 is MNHEY, CDR2 SVGAGI. The CDR3 extends over 15 amino acids. With 5 bases clipped from V and 1 base from J, the junction kept 7 bases outside the gene matches.

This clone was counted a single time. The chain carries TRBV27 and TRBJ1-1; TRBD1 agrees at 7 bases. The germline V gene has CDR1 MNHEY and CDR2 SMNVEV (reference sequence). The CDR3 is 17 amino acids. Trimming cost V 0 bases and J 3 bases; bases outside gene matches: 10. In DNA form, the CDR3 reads TGTGCCAGCAGTTTATCGGGGACAGCTTGGAGGTACACTGAAGCTTTCTTT. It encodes CASSLSGTAWRYTEAFF.

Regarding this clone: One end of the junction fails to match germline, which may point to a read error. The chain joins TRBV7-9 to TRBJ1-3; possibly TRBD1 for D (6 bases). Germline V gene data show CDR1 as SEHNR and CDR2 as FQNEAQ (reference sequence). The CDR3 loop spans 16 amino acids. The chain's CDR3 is CSSSSISGASGNTIYF. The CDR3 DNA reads TGTTCCAGCAGCTCAATCTCAGGGGCCTCTGGAAACACCATATATTTT.

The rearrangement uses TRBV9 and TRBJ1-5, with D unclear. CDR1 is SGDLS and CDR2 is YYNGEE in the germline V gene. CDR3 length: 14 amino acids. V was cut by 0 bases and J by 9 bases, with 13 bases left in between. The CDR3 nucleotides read TGTGCCAGCAGCGTAGTCGGTAGTGGCGGGCCCCAGCATTTT. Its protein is CASSVVGSGGPQHF. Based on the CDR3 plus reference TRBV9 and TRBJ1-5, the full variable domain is DSGVTQTPKHLITATGQRVTLRCSPRSGDLSVYWYQQSLDQGLQFLIQYYNGEERAKGNILERFSAQQFPDLHSELNLSSLELGDSALYFCASSVVGSGGPQHFGDGTRLSIL.

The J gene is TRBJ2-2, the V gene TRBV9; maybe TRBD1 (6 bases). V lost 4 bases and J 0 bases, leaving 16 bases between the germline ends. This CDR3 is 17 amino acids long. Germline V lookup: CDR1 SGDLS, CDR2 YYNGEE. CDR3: CASSPRPTGPNTGELFF. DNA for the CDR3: TGTGCCAGCAGCCCACGGCCCACAGGGCCGAACACCGGGGAGCTGTTTTTT.